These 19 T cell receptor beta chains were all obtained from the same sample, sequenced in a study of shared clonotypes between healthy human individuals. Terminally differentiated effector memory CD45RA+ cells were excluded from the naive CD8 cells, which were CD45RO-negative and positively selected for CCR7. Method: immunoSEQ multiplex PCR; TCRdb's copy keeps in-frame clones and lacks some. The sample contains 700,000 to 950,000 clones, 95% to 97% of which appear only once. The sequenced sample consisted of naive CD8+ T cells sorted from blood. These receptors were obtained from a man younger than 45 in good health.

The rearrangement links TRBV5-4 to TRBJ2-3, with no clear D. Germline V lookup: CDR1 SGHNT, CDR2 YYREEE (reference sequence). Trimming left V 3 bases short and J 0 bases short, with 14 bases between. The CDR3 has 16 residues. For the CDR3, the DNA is TGTGCCAGCAGCTCTCTCGGGCGGCCCAGCACAGATACGCAGTATTTT. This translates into CASSSLGRPSTDTQYF.

CDR3 amino acids: CASRTAKNIQYF. The CDR3 DNA reads as TGTGCCAGCAGAACGGCCAAAAACATTCAGTACTTC. The chain combines TRBV7-2 with TRBJ2-4; D is undetermined. Germline CDR1 and CDR2: SGHTA and FQGNSA. The CDR3 runs 12 residues. V lost 6 bases and J lost 1, with 4 bases in between.

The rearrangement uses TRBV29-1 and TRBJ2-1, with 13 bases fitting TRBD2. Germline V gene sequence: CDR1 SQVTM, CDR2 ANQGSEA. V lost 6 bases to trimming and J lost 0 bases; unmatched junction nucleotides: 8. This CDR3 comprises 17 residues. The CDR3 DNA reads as TGCAGCGTCACGGGACTAGCGGGACCCTCCTCCTACAATGAGCAGTTCTTC. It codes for CSVTGLAGPSSYNEQFF.

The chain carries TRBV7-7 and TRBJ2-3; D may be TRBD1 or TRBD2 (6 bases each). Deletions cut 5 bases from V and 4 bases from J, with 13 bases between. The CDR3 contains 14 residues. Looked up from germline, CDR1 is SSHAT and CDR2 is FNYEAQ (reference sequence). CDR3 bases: TGTGCCAGCAGCCCGTCGAGGGGGGCAGATACGCAGTATTTT. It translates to CASSPSRGADTQYF.

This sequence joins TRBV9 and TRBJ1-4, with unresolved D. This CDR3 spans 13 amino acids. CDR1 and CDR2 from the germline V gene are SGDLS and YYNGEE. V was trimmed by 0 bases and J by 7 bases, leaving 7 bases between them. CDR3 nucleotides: TGTGCCAGCAGCGTAGAGGCGGGTGAAAAACTGTTTTTT. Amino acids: CASSVEAGEKLFF.

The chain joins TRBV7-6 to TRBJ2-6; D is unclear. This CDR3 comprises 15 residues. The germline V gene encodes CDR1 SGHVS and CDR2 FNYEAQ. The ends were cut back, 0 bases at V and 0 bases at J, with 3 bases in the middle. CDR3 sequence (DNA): TGTGCCAGCAGCTTAGCGGGCTCTGGGGCCAACGTCCTGACTTTC. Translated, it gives CASSLAGSGANVLTF.

The CDR3 DNA reads TGTGCCAGCAGCTCAAATAATTCACCGGGACTAGCGGGGGTCGAGCAGTACTTC. The encoded protein is CASSSNNSPGLAGVEQYF. This chain connects TRBV14 to TRBJ2-7; 14 bases fit TRBD2. The CDR3 contains 18 residues. V dropped 5 bases and J dropped 6; count of bases not matched to a gene: 15. CDR1 is SGHDN and CDR2 is FVKESK in the germline V gene.

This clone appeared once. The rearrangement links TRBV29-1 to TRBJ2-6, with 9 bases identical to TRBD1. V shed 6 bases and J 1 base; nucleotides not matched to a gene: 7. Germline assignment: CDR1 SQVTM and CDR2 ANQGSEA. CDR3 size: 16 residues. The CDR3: CSVGDRALSGANVLTF. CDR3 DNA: TGCAGCGTAGGGGACAGGGCCTTATCTGGGGCCAACGTCCTGACTTTC.

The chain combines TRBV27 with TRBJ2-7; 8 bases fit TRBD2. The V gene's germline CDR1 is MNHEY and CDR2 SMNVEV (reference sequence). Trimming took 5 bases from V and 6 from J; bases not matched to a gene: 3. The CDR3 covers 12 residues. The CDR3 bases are TGTGCCAGCAGTCACGGGGGGGTCGAGCAGTACTTC. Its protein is CASSHGGVEQYF.

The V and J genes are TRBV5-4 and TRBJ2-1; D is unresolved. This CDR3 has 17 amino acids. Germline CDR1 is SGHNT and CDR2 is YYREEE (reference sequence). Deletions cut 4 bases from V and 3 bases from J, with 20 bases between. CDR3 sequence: CASSPQAGRGVYNEQFF. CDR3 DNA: TGTGCCAGCAGCCCCCAGGCTGGGCGCGGTGTCTACAATGAGCAGTTCTTC.

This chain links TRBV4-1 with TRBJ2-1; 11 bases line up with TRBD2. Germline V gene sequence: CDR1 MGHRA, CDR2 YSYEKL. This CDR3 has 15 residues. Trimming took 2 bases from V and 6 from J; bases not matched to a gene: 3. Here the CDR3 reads CASSQLAGGFNEQFF. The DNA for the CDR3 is TGCGCCAGCAGCCAACTAGCGGGAGGTTTCAATGAGCAGTTCTTC.

CDR3 DNA sequence: TGTGCCAGCAGGCGGGACAGCCTCGAGCAGTACTTC. Translation gives CASRRDSLEQYF. This chain links TRBV28 with TRBJ2-7, with D maybe TRBD1 (7 bases). Germline V lookup: CDR1 MDHEN, CDR2 SYDVKM. Trimming removed 6 bases at V and 6 bases at J, with 12 bases between. CDR3 length equals 12 residues.

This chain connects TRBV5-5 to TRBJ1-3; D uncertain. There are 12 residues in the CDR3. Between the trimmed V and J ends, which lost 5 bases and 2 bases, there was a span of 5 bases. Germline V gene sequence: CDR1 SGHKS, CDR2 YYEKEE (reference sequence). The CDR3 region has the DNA TGTGCCAGCAGTCAGACTGGAAACACCATATATTTT. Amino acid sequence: CASSQTGNTIYF. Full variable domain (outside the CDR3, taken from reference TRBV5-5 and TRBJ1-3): DAGVTQSPTHLIKTRGQQVTLRCSPISGHKSVSWYQQVLGQGPQFIFQYYEKEERGRGNFPDRFSARQFPNYSSELNVNALLLGDSALYLCASSQTGNTIYFGEGSWLTVV.

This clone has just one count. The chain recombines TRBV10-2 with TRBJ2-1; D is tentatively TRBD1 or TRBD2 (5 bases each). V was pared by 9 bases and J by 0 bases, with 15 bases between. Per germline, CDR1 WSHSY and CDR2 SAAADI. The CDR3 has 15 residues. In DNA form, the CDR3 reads TGCGCCAGTTCCTACGGGACCGTCTCCTACAATGAGCAGTTCTTC. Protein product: CASSYGTVSYNEQFF.

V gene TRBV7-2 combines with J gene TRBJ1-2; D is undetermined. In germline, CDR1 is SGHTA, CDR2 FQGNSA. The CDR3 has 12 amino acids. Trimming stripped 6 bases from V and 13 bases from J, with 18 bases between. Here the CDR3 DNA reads TGTGCCAGCAGGGGGAATGAGATCGAGGCCACCTTC. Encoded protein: CASRGNEIEATF.

As DNA, the CDR3 is TGCAGCGTTGAACTACAGGCCAACGTCCTGACTTTC. This translates into CSVELQANVLTF. The chain uses TRBV29-1 and TRBJ2-6, with no clear D. The CDR3 covers 12 residues. V lost 2 bases and J 6 bases, leaving 5 bases between the germline ends. Germline V gene sequence: CDR1 SQVTM, CDR2 ANQGSEA. Combining the CDR3 with reference TRBV29-1 and TRBJ2-6 gives the whole variable domain SAVISQKPSRDICQRGTSLTIQCQVDSQVTMMFWYRQQPGQSLTLIATANQGSEATYESGFVIDKFPISRPNLTFSTLTVSNMSPEDSSIYLCSVELQANVLTFGAGSRLTVL.

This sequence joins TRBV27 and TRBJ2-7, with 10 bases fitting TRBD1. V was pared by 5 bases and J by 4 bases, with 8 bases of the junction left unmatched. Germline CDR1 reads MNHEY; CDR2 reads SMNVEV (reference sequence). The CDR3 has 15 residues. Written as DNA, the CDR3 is TGTGCCAGCAGTGCTACCGGGACAGGGGTTTACGAGCAGTACTTC. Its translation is CASSATGTGVYEQYF.

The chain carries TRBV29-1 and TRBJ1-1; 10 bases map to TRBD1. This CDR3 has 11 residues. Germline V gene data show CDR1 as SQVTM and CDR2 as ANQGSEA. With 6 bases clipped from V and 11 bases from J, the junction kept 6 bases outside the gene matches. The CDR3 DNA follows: TGCAGCGTAGACAGGGGGCGAGACGCTTTCTTT. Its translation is CSVDRGRDAFF.

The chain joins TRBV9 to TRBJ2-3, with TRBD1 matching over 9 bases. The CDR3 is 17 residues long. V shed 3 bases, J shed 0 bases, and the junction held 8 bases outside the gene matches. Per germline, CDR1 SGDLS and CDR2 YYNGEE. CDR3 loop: CASSAYTGGFSTDTQYF. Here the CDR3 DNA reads TGTGCCAGCAGCGCCTACACAGGGGGCTTTAGCACAGATACGCAGTATTTT.